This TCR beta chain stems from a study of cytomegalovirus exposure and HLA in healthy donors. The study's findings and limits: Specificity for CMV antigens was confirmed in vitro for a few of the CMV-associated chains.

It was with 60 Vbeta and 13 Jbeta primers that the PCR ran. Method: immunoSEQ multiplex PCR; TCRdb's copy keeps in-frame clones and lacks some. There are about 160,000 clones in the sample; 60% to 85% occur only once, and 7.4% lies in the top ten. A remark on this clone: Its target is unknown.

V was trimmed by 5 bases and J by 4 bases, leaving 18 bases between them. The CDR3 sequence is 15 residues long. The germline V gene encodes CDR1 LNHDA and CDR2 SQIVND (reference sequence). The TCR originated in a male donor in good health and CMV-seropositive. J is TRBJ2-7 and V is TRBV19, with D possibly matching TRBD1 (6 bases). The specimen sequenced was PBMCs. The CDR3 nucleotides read TGTGCCAGTAGTGCCCCGTCCAGGGGCGGTTACGAGCAGTACTTC. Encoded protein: CASSAPSRGGYEQYF. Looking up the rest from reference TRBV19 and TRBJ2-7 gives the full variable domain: DGGITQSPKYLFRKEGQNVTLSCEQNLNHDAMYWYRQDPGQGLRLIYYSQIVNDFQKGDIAEGYSVSREKKESFPLTVTSAQKNPTAFYLCASSAPSRGGYEQYFGPGTRLTVT.